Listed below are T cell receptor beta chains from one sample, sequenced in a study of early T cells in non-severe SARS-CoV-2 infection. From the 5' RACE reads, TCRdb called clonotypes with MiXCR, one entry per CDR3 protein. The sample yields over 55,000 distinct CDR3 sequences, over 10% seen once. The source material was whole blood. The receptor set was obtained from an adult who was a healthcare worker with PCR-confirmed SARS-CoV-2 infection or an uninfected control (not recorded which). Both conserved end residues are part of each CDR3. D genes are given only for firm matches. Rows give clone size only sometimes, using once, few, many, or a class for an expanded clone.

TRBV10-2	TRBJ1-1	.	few	CASSESGTLNTEAFF	TGCGCCAGCAGTGAGTCTGGCACATTGAACACTGAAGCTTTCTTT
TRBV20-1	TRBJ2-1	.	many	CSARDPLAGNGNEQFF	TGCAGTGCTAGAGATCCCCTGGCGGGGAACGGAAATGAGCAGTTCTTC
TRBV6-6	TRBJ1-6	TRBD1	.	CASSFDNTGTVWSPLHF	TGTGCCAGCAGTTTTGATAACACCGGGACAGTTTGGTCACCCCTCCACTTT
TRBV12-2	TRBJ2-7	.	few	CASRTSGTGPFYEQYF	TGTGCAAGTCGTACCTCCGGGACAGGGCCGTTCTACGAGCAGTACTTC
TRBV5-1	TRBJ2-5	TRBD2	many	CASSLRGDETQYF	TGCGCCAGCAGCTTGCGGGGGGACGAGACCCAGTACTTC
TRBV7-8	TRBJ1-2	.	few	CASSFLDHYGYTF	TGTGCCAGCAGCTTTTTAGACCACTATGGCTACACCTTC
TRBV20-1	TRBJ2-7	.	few	CSAPGWRQVYEQYF	TGCAGTGCTCCGGGGTGGAGACAGGTTTACGAGCAGTACTTC
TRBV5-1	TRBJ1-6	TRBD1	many	CASSPGQRNSPLHF	TGCGCCAGCAGCCCGGGACAGCGTAATTCACCCCTCCACTTT
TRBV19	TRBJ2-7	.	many	CASRYGGSSYEQYF	TGTGCCAGTAGGTATGGGGGGAGCTCCTACGAGCAGTACTTC
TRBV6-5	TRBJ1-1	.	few	CASSYSAGRHGKGEAFF	TGTGCCAGCAGTTACTCCGCGGGAAGACATGGTAAGGGGGAAGCTTTCTTT
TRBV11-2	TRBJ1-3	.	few	CASSSAGLGGNTIYF	TGTGCCAGCAGCTCAGCCGGGCTGGGTGGAAACACCATATATTTT
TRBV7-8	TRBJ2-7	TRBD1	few	CASSSRTGYYEQYF	TGTGCCAGCAGCTCCCGGACAGGCTATTACGAGCAGTACTTC
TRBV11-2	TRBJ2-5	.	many	CASRLGETQYF	TGTGCCAGCAGACTGGGGGAGACCCAGTACTTC
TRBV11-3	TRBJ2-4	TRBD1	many	CASSPKTGALAKNIQYF	TGTGCCAGCAGCCCCAAGACAGGGGCGCTTGCCAAAAACATTCAGTACTTC
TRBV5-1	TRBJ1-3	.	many	CASSSPSGGGNTIYF	TGCGCCAGCAGCTCCCCGTCGGGAGGAGGAAACACCATATATTTT
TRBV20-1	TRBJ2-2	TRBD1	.	CSARISGTGLNTGELFF	TGCAGTGCTAGAATCTCCGGGACAGGGCTTAACACCGGGGAGCTGTTTTTT
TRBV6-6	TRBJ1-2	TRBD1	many	CASTGRTGAPNYGYTF	TGTGCCAGCACCGGACGCACAGGGGCCCCTAACTATGGCTACACCTTC
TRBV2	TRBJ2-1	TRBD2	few	CASSELAGGPHNEQFF	TGTGCCAGCAGTGAACTAGCGGGAGGGCCTCACAATGAGCAGTTCTTC
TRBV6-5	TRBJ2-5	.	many	CASSYRAQETQYF	TGTGCCAGCAGTTATCGGGCCCAAGAGACCCAGTACTTC
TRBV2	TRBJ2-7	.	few	CASSVGDWRVPEQYF	TGTGCCAGCAGTGTGGGGGACTGGAGGGTTCCAGAGCAGTACTTC
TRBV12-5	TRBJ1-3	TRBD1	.	CASGLDGTGGNTIYF	TGTGCTAGTGGTTTGGACGGGACAGGGGGAAACACCATATATTTT
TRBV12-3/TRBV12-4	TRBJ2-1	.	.	CASSWGGGHNEQFF	TGTGCCAGCAGTTGGGGAGGGGGCCACAATGAGCAGTTCTTC
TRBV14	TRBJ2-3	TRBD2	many	CASSSTSGGYSTDTQYF	TGTGCCAGCAGCTCTACTAGCGGGGGCTATAGCACAGATACGCAGTATTTT
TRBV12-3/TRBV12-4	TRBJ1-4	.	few	CASRSGVTNEKLFF	TGTGCCAGCAGGTCAGGGGTAACTAATGAAAAACTGTTTTTT
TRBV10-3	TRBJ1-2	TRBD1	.	CAISEGGTDGYTF	TGTGCCATCAGTGAGGGAGGGACAGACGGCTACACCTTC
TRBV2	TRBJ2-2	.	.	CASSGRSNTGELFF	TGTGCCAGCAGTGGGCGGTCGAACACCGGGGAGCTGTTTTTT
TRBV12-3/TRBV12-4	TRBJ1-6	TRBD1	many	CASSRGTGRNSPLHF	TGTGCCAGCAGTAGGGGGACAGGGCGGAATTCACCCCTCCACTTT
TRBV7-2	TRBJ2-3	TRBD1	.	CASSPGDRGQSDTQYF	TGTGCCAGCAGCCCTGGGGACAGGGGGCAATCAGATACGCAGTATTTT
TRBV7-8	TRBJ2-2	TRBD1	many	CASINSGTGGRGGELFF	TGTGCCAGCATCAACTCCGGGACAGGGGGCCGAGGCGGGGAGCTGTTTTTT